These T cell receptor beta chains were read from a single sample in a study of blood T cell repertoires in COVID-19. Some clones are missing from TCRdb's copy, which holds only in-frame ones; the method was immunoSEQ multiplex PCR. The sample carries tens of thousands of clones, approximately 88% recorded once. Material: peripheral blood. All receptors come from a man aged 50-60 years with active COVID-19. CDR3s include the opening cysteine and the closing phenylalanine or tryptophan. D genes are given only for firm matches.

j_gene: TRBJ2-1
v_gene: TRBV20-1
d_gene: NA
CDR3aa: CSARRLREQFF

j_gene: TRBJ2-5
v_gene: TRBV10-3
d_gene: TRBD2
CDR3aa: CATQRGLQETQYF

j_gene: TRBJ2-5
v_gene: TRBV30
d_gene: NA
CDR3aa: CAWSKNEPEETQYF

j_gene: TRBJ2-3
v_gene: TRBV30
d_gene: NA
CDR3aa: CAWSHGGAPSTDTQYF

j_gene: TRBJ2-1
v_gene: TRBV19
d_gene: NA
CDR3aa: CATQLAQGRNEQFF

j_gene: TRBJ2-1
v_gene: TRBV27
d_gene: NA
CDR3aa: CASRQYNEQFF

j_gene: TRBJ1-1
v_gene: TRBV7-3
d_gene: NA
CDR3aa: CASSQSARNTEAFF

j_gene: TRBJ1-2
v_gene: TRBV7-3
d_gene: NA
CDR3aa: CASSSGRLANYGYTF

j_gene: TRBJ2-2
v_gene: TRBV9
d_gene: TRBD2
CDR3aa: CASSVEASGPNTGELFF

j_gene: TRBJ1-5
v_gene: TRBV5-4
d_gene: NA
CDR3aa: CASSLFAGVDQPQHF

j_gene: TRBJ2-5
v_gene: TRBV9
d_gene: NA
CDR3aa: CASSVGAREEETQYF

j_gene: TRBJ1-5
v_gene: TRBV2
d_gene: NA
CDR3aa: CASSLGQPQHF

j_gene: TRBJ1-1
v_gene: TRBV6-6
d_gene: NA
CDR3aa: CASSYSGGQEAFF

j_gene: TRBJ2-1
v_gene: TRBV7-6
d_gene: NA
CDR3aa: CASSLARSSYNEQFF

j_gene: TRBJ2-6
v_gene: TRBV5-4
d_gene: TRBD1
CDR3aa: CTSSLNRGSGANVLTF

j_gene: TRBJ2-2
v_gene: TRBV7-9
d_gene: TRBD2
CDR3aa: CASSFQTSGNANTGELFF

j_gene: TRBJ2-1
v_gene: TRBV7-9
d_gene: TRBD2
CDR3aa: CASSLAGVVEQFF

j_gene: TRBJ2-1
v_gene: TRBV27
d_gene: TRBD2
CDR3aa: CASSFWSGGGDEQFF

j_gene: TRBJ2-2
v_gene: TRBV30
d_gene: TRBD2
CDR3aa: CASIPGLAGSNTGELFF

j_gene: TRBJ2-7
v_gene: TRBV7-2
d_gene: TRBD2
CDR3aa: CASSPGLVSYEQYF

j_gene: TRBJ2-2
v_gene: TRBV3-1/TRBV3-2
d_gene: NA
CDR3aa: CASSRATRSGNTGELFF

j_gene: TRBJ2-6
v_gene: TRBV29-1
d_gene: NA
CDR3aa: CSVLGAHLWGSGANVLTF

j_gene: TRBJ2-5
v_gene: TRBV11-2
d_gene: TRBD1
CDR3aa: CASSFATGGQETQYF

j_gene: TRBJ1-6
v_gene: TRBV5-5
d_gene: TRBD1
CDR3aa: CASSSDRGSYNSPLHF

j_gene: TRBJ1-2
v_gene: TRBV24-1
d_gene: TRBD1
CDR3aa: CATSGGSYGYTF

j_gene: TRBJ2-1
v_gene: TRBV15
d_gene: NA
CDR3aa: CATSRARGVNEQFF

j_gene: TRBJ2-3
v_gene: TRBV9
d_gene: NA
CDR3aa: CASSVLSNTDTQYF

j_gene: TRBJ2-1
v_gene: TRBV28
d_gene: TRBD2
CDR3aa: CASSSPLAGSYNEQFF

j_gene: TRBJ2-5
v_gene: TRBV12-3/TRBV12-4
d_gene: NA
CDR3aa: CASSSTQTQYF

j_gene: TRBJ2-1
v_gene: TRBV27
d_gene: NA
CDR3aa: CASSLRLGVTVSQFF

j_gene: TRBJ1-2
v_gene: TRBV11-2
d_gene: NA
CDR3aa: CASSLDRGYGYTF

j_gene: TRBJ2-3
v_gene: TRBV19
d_gene: NA
CDR3aa: CASSIAVDTQYF

j_gene: TRBJ2-7
v_gene: TRBV4-3
d_gene: TRBD2
CDR3aa: CASSQDVAGGFYEQYF

j_gene: TRBJ1-6
v_gene: TRBV7-3
d_gene: NA
CDR3aa: CASSSSGGLSPLHF

j_gene: TRBJ2-4
v_gene: TRBV6-2/TRBV6-3
d_gene: TRBD1
CDR3aa: CASSYPTQGSGRQAKNIQYF

j_gene: TRBJ2-1
v_gene: TRBV14
d_gene: NA
CDR3aa: CASSQGLDGYNEQFF

j_gene: TRBJ1-1
v_gene: TRBV21-1
d_gene: NA
CDR3aa: CASSKDLLGDRDTEAFF

j_gene: TRBJ2-7
v_gene: TRBV5-1
d_gene: TRBD1
CDR3aa: CASSRTVRGQSYEQYF

j_gene: TRBJ1-3
v_gene: TRBV5-6
d_gene: NA
CDR3aa: CASSGQGNTIYF

j_gene: TRBJ2-2
v_gene: TRBV19
d_gene: TRBD2
CDR3aa: CASGTSGPLWNTGELFF

j_gene: TRBJ2-7
v_gene: TRBV5-4
d_gene: NA
CDR3aa: CASSPRGVLDEQYF